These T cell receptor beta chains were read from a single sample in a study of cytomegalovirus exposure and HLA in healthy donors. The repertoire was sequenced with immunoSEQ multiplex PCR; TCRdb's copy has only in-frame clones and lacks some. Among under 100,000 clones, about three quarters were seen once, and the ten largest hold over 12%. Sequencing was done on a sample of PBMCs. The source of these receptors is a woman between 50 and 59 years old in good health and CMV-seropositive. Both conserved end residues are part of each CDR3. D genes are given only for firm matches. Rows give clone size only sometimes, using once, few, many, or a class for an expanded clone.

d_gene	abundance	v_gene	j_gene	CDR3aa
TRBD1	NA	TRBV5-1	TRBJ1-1	CASSGGQGGTEAFF
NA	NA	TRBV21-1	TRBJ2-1	CASSKDGTSGSYNEQFF
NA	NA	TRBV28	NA	CASSEFLGAGTTYEQYF
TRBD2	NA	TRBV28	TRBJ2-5	CASLTSVQETQYF
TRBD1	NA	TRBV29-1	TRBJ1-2	CSVAYRGLGGYTF
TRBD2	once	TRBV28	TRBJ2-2	CASSLEWGGTGELFF
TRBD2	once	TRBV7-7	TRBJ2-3	CASSPGLAGGQADTQYF
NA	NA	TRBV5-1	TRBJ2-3	CASSSDRITDTQYF
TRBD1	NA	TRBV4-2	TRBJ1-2	CASSPGQNGYTF
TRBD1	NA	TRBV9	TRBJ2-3	CASSEGTGMTDTQYF
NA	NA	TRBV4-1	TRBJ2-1	CASRAGGNEQFF
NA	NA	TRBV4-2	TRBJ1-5	CASSQEAQPQHF
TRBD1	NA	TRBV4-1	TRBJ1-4	CASSQGPGQANEKLFF
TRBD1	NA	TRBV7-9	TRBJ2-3	CASSLGATGSSSTDTQYF
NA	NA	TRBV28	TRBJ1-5	CASSRTVRNQPQHF
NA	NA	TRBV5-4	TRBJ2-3	CASSLVVGRTDTQYF
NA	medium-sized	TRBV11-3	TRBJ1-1	CASSLDGRGGNTEAFF
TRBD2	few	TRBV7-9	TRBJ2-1	CASSSSSGGRSEQFF
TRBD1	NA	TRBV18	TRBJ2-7	CASSLYRGYEQYF
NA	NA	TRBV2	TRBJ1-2	CASSQTPPRAHGYTF
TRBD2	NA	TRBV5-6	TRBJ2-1	CASSPGTSAYNEQFF
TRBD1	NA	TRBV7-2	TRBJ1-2	CASSVNRTGKGYGYTF
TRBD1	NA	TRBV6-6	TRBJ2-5	CASSYTGQGMGETQYF
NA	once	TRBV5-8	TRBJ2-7	CASSLDLSWYEQYF
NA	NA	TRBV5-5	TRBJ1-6	CASSLAGQRHNSPLHF
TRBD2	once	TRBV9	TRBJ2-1	CASSVAGGGDYEQFF
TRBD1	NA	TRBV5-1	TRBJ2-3	CASSRTGFTDTQYF
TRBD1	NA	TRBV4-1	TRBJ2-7	CASSYQGAAYEQYF
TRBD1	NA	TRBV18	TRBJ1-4	CASSTKPTGDEKLFF
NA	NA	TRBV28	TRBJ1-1	CASSLTFRGPEAFF
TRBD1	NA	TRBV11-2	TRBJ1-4	CASSLGGAGGNEKLFF
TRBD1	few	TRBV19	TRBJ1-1	CASSIGGQGASEAFF